The table lists the clone carrying this T cell receptor beta chain with many counts. The antigen is undetermined. This sample is part of a study of early T cells in non-severe SARS-CoV-2 infection. In the study overall: The chains were unpaired, and the sequenced material was bulk RNA from unsorted whole blood. Study-level results: VDJdb matching skewed toward anti-spike CD8 responses, missing private and CD4 specificities.

Each single cDNA molecule received a unique molecular identifier. One entry per CDR3 protein, called by TCRdb with MiXCR from the 5' RACE reads. The sample has over 70,000 distinct CDR3 sequences, about 14% seen once; the top ten hold roughly 3.7%. This TCR was sampled from an adult who was a healthcare worker with PCR-confirmed SARS-CoV-2 infection or an uninfected control (not recorded which). The material sequenced was whole blood, taken at baseline.

CDR3 bases: TGTGCCACCACCCCGCAAGGGTTGGGGCAAGAGACCCAGTACTTC. Its protein is CATTPQGLGQETQYF. The rearrangement uses TRBV7-7 and TRBJ2-5, with D unresolved. Trimming took off 10 bases at V and 2 bases at J, with 20 bases between the two ends. The CDR3 is made up of 15 amino acids. Per the germline V gene, CDR1 is SSHAT and CDR2 is FNYEAQ (reference sequence).